This TCR beta chain was captured in a study of blood T cell repertoires in COVID-19. Study overall: Collection of acute and convalescent COVID-19 samples took place in the United States, Italy and Spain. The analysed material was cDNA or gDNA that came from T cells, B-cell-depleted T cells, or PBMCs.

Original analysis: Reference gene primer amplification gave nucleated cell count estimates. TCRdb's copy holds only in-frame clones and misses some; the assay was immunoSEQ multiplex PCR. V and J calls and clone size come straight from that table; D and trimming were deduced from the DNA. The sample carries under 200,000 clones, just under 80% recorded once. Trimming left V 5 bases short and J 0 bases short, with 14 bases between. The CDR3 totals 16 residues. Germline V gene data show CDR1 as ENHRY and CDR2 as SYGVKD. Sequenced sample: peripheral blood. This sequence originates from a man in his sixties or seventies with active or convalescent COVID-19. This chain links TRBV10-3 with TRBJ1-3; D is uncertain. DNA of the CDR3: TGTGCCATCAGTAGAACAGAGTTATACTCTGGAAACACCATATATTTT. It specifies CAISRTELYSGNTIYF.